The 17 T cell receptor beta chains given below trace back to one sample, sequenced in a study of blood T cell repertoires in COVID-19. TCRdb keeps only in-frame clones here, not all; method: immunoSEQ multiplex PCR. The sample lists approximately 280,000 clones, around 84% seen once, with around 2.3% in the top ten. The material sequenced was PBMCs or T cells enriched from blood (not recorded which). These receptors were obtained from a woman aged 50 to 60 who had recovered from COVID-19.

V usage is TRBV12-3 or TRBV12-4 and J usage is TRBJ1-2; D call uncertain. The length of the CDR3 is 12 residues. With 6 bases removed from V and 5 bases from J, the gap between germline ends came to 10 bases. CDR3 loop: CASSHGAYGYTF. The CDR3 DNA is TGTGCCAGCAGCCACGGAGCGTATGGCTACACCTTC.

The rearrangement uses TRBV7-3 and TRBJ2-3; no clear D. Germline V lookup: CDR1 SGHTA, CDR2 FQGTGA. CDR3 length equals 14 residues. Trimming shortened V by 4 bases and J by 4 bases, and 12 bases separated the two germline ends. The CDR3 region is CASSSLSNSDTQYF. CDR3 in DNA: TGTGCCAGCAGCTCGCTCTCTAACTCAGATACGCAGTATTTT. Full variable domain (missing parts from reference TRBV7-3 and TRBJ2-3): GAGVSQTPSNKVTEKGKYVELRCDPISGHTALYWYRQSLGQGPEFLIYFQGTGAADDSGLPNDRFFAVRPEGSVSTLKIQRTERGDSAVYLCASSSLSNSDTQYFGPGTRLTVL.

V and J are TRBV10-3 and TRBJ2-5; TRBD2 matches at 8 bases. Germline CDR1 and CDR2: ENHRY and SYGVKD. V gave up 4 bases and J gave up 5 bases; unmatched junction bases: 6. This CDR3 has 14 residues. The CDR3 DNA is TGTGCCATCAGTGGTCGAGCGGGAGTGGAGACCCAGTACTTC. This encodes CAISGRAGVETQYF.

This rearrangement joins TRBV7-9 to TRBJ2-1; D might be TRBD1 (6 bases). The CDR3 has 15 residues. CDR1 is SEHNR and CDR2 is FQNEAQ in the germline V gene (reference sequence). Trimming cost V 5 bases and J 2 bases, with 13 bases left between them. CDR3 nucleotides: TGTGCCAGCAGCGCAACGACAGGTACCTACAATGAGCAGTTCTTC. It yields the protein CASSATTGTYNEQFF.

This clone was observed a single time. The rearrangement links TRBV5-6 to TRBJ2-2, with D unclear. Between the trimmed V and J ends, which lost 0 bases and 1 base, there was a span of 4 bases. Germline V gene data show CDR1 as SGHDT and CDR2 as YYEEEE. This CDR3 region has 14 residues. This chain's CDR3 is CASSLGQNTGELFF. The CDR3 coding sequence is TGTGCCAGCAGCTTGGGACAGAACACCGGGGAGCTGTTTTTT.

The genes are TRBV4-1 and TRBJ2-1, with 9 bases fitting TRBD2. The CDR3 loop spans 19 amino acids. The ends lost 3 bases at V and 3 bases at J; junction bases unmatched: 15. Germline V gives CDR1 MGHRA, CDR2 YSYEKL. CDR3 sequence reads: CASSHSPGLAGDLYNEQFF. For the CDR3, the DNA is TGCGCCAGCAGCCACTCCCCCGGCTTAGCGGGGGACCTCTACAATGAGCAGTTCTTC.

V gene TRBV15 combines with J gene TRBJ1-5; a weak D match, TRBD1 (5 bases). V shed 0 bases and J shed 5 bases, with 14 bases lying between them. The CDR3 consists of 16 residues. Germline lookup yields CDR1 LNHNV and CDR2 YYDKDF (reference sequence). The CDR3 region has the DNA TGTGCCACCAGCAGAGATTATTCAGGGTTTTATCAGCCCCAGCATTTT. Amino acid sequence: CATSRDYSGFYQPQHF.

The chain employs TRBV6-2 or TRBV6-3 and TRBJ2-7; D perhaps matches TRBD1 (6 bases). Trimming left V 6 bases short and J 6 bases short, with 24 bases between. The CDR3 contains 16 residues. CDR1 is MNHEY, CDR2 SVGEGT, per germline. CDR3 residues: CASSWGPGNRELEQYF. CDR3 coding DNA: TGTGCCAGCAGCTGGGGGCCCGGGAACAGGGAGCTCGAGCAGTACTTC.

This clone was seen a few times. The chain is built from TRBV30 and TRBJ1-4, with TRBD1 as a possible D gene (5 bases). The germline gives CDR1 GTSNPN, CDR2 SVGIG (reference sequence). The CDR3 extends over 15 amino acids. V was pared by 4 bases and J by 5 bases, with 17 bases between. The CDR3, as DNA: TGTGCCTGGAAAGTACGGGGGAAGGAGAATGAAAAACTGTTTTTT. Encoded protein: CAWKVRGKENEKLFF.

This clone was seen only once. The chain recombines TRBV7-9 with TRBJ1-1; 7 bases are shared with TRBD1. The CDR3 is made up of 14 amino acids. Germline V CDR1 and CDR2: SEHNR, FQNEAQ (reference sequence). With 5 bases clipped from V and 7 bases from J, the junction kept 10 bases outside the gene matches. In DNA form, the CDR3 reads TGTGCCAGCAGCCCTAGACAGGGAGTTGGTGAAGCTTTCTTT. As protein: CASSPRQGVGEAFF.

The chain recombines TRBV10-1 with TRBJ2-3; D might be TRBD1 (6 bases). The CDR3 has 15 amino acids. The V gene lost 3 bases and the J gene lost 0 bases, with 10 bases spanning the gap. Germline loops: CDR1 WNHNN, CDR2 SYGVQD (reference sequence). CDR3 bases: TGCGCCAGCAGTGACAGGGGCCTGAGCACAGATACGCAGTATTTT. Protein sequence: CASSDRGLSTDTQYF.

This clone showed up just once. CDR3 nucleotide sequence: TGTGCCAGCGCTACTTATGCAGGGAACTATGGCTACACCTTC. Translating it yields CASATYAGNYGYTF. The chain carries TRBV6-5 and TRBJ1-2, with D possibly TRBD1 on 5 matching bases. V lost 8 bases and J lost 2, with 15 bases in between. Germline lookup yields CDR1 MNHEY and CDR2 SVGAGI. The CDR3 length is 14 residues.

V gene TRBV2 combines with J gene TRBJ2-5, with D unclear. V was trimmed by 9 bases and J by 0 bases, leaving 11 bases between them. CDR3 length: 13 residues. Per the germline V gene, CDR1 is SNHLY and CDR2 is FYNNEI. The DNA of the CDR3 is TGTGCCAGTACTGCCCGGTACCAAGAGACCCAGTACTTC. Encoded protein: CASTARYQETQYF.

The V gene is TRBV7-6, the J gene TRBJ2-5; TRBD1 matches 9 bases. The CDR3 has 13 residues. The junction had 8 bases not matched to a gene; V was cut back by 5 bases and J by 10 bases. The germline CDR1 and CDR2 sequences are SGHVS and FNYEAQ. The CDR3: CASSRSGQGHQYF. CDR3 sequence (DNA): TGTGCCAGCAGCAGATCAGGACAGGGGCACCAGTACTTC.

CDR3: CASRGGQAGTNTEAFF. CDR3 in DNA: TGTGCCAGCAGAGGGGGACAGGCGGGAACGAACACTGAAGCTTTCTTT. The gene calls are TRBV28 and TRBJ1-1; 8 bases line up with TRBD1. Germline loops: CDR1 MDHEN, CDR2 SYDVKM. The CDR3 consists of 16 residues. Trimming cost V 6 bases and J 1 base; bases outside gene matches: 10.

This clone occurred a few times. The CDR3 nucleotides are TGTGCCAGTAGGGACTCTAGCGGGGGGAACTACAATGAGCAGTTCTTC. Protein product: CASRDSSGGNYNEQFF. The chain couples TRBV19 to TRBJ2-1, with 11 bases matching TRBD2. The CDR3 contains 16 residues. Germline CDR1 LNHDA, CDR2 SQIVND (reference sequence). The J segment lost 3 bases and the V segment lost 6 bases, leaving 7 bases of the junction unmatched.

This clone has only one observation. V is TRBV6-5 and J is TRBJ1-5; D is undetermined. Germline loops: CDR1 MNHEY, CDR2 SVGAGI. The CDR3 runs to 15 residues. V was clipped by 2 bases and J by 4 bases, with 12 bases between them. The CDR3, as DNA: TGTGCCAGCAGTTACGAGGGAGGGAGGAATCAGCCCCAGCATTTT. Its protein product is CASSYEGGRNQPQHF.